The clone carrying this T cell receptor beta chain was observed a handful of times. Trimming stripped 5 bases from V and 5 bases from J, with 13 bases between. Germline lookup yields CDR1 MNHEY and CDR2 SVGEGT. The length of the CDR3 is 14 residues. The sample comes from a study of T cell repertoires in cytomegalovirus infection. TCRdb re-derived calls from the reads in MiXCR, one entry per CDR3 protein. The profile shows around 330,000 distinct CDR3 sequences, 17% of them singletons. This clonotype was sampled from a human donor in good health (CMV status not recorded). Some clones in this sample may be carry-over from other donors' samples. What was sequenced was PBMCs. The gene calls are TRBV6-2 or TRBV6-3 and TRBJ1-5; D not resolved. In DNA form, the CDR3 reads TGTGCCAGCAGTCCCTCTGACGGGGATCAGCCCCAGCATTTT. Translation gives CASSPSDGDQPQHF.